A single sample gave rise to the 8 T cell receptor beta chains below, sequenced in a study of CD8 T cells in ankylosing spondylitis. TCRdb itself ran the 5' RACE reads through MiXCR, one entry per CDR3 protein. The top ten hold 9.5% to 12% of the sample, which has approximately 200,000 distinct CDR3 sequences, about an eighth seen once. Material: blood, either unsorted or a sorted T cell fraction (not recorded which). Receptors were obtained from a female donor with ankylosing spondylitis or in good health (not recorded which).

The chain has TRBV5-6 and TRBJ2-3; TRBD1 matches at 7 bases. The V segment lost 3 bases and the J segment 3 bases; nucleotides outside the gene matches: 10. The CDR3 consists of 16 residues. CDR1 is SGHDT and CDR2 is YYEEEE in the germline V gene. CDR3 sequence (DNA): TGTGCCAGCAGCTCAAACGGAGGACAGGAGACAGATACGCAGTATTTT. Amino acids: CASSSNGGQETDTQYF.

This clonotype has at least ten counts. The V and J genes are TRBV12-3 or TRBV12-4 and TRBJ1-5; D remains unclear. V lost 3 bases and J 6 bases, leaving 6 bases between the germline ends. This CDR3 has 12 amino acids. CDR3 in amino acids: CASSFFSQPQHF. In DNA, the CDR3 is TGTGCCAGCAGTTTCTTCTCTCAGCCCCAGCATTTT.

On this clonotype: This may be a read error, as it is one base from a much larger clone. The J gene is TRBJ2-1, the V gene TRBV9; D may be TRBD2 (5 bases). CDR3 length equals 15 residues. The germline V gene has CDR1 SGDLS and CDR2 YYNGEE. In DNA form, the CDR3 reads TGTGCCAGCAGCACCCGAGGGAGCTCCTACAATGAGCAGATCTTC. Translated, it gives CASSTRGSSYNEQIF.

The genes are TRBV7-9 and TRBJ2-1; 7 bases map to TRBD1. The CDR3 totals 16 residues. Germline CDR1 is SEHNR and CDR2 is FQNEAQ (reference sequence). Trimming removed 5 bases from V and 5 bases from J; junction bases left unmatched: 12. CDR3 residues: CASSPHGTARDNEQFF. In DNA form, the CDR3 reads TGTGCCAGCAGCCCCCACGGGACAGCGCGGGACAATGAGCAGTTCTTC.

This clonotype was counted many times. The genes are TRBV4-2 and TRBJ2-2; weak D call: TRBD2 (6 bases). The CDR3 totals 14 residues. Trimming stripped 4 bases from V and 6 bases from J, with 12 bases between. Germline V gene sequence: CDR1 LGHNA, CDR2 YNFKEQ. DNA of the CDR3: TGTGCCAGCAGCCGCATATCGGGGGCCGGGGAGCTGTTTTTT. Amino acid sequence: CASSRISGAGELFF.

This clonotype was seen a few times. The J gene is TRBJ2-1, the V gene TRBV5-4, with D perhaps assigned TRBD1 or TRBD2 (6 bases each). Trimming removed 1 base from V and 12 bases from J, with 23 bases in between. This CDR3 has 16 amino acids. The germline V gene encodes CDR1 SGHNT and CDR2 YYREEE (reference sequence). CDR3 sequence: CASSLPNPGATGGQFF. The CDR3 bases are TGTGCCAGCAGCTTGCCTAACCCGGGGGCAACCGGGGGGCAGTTCTTC.

This clonotype was counted only a few times. The CDR3 DNA is TGTGCCTGGAGTGTAGGGCAGCTCCCAGATACGCAGTATTTT. Protein sequence: CAWSVGQLPDTQYF. The J gene is TRBJ2-3, the V gene TRBV30; D is undetermined. V lost 0 bases, J lost 4 bases, and 11 bases lay in between. Germline CDR1 and CDR2: GTSNPN and SVGIG (reference sequence). The length of the CDR3 is 14 residues.

This clonotype occurred many times. The V gene is TRBV9, the J gene TRBJ2-1; no clear D. CDR1 is SGDLS and CDR2 is YYNGEE in the germline V gene. This CDR3 region has 13 residues. Trimming took 4 bases from V and 6 from J, leaving 11 bases between them. CDR3 bases: TGTGCCAGCAGCCCGTTTAAGTTCAATGAGCAGTTCTTC. Amino acids: CASSPFKFNEQFF.